A selection of T cell receptor beta chains follows, all from one sample in a study of blood T cells in healthy people across ages. TCRdb reanalysed the 5' RACE reads using MiXCR and keeps one entry per CDR3 protein. The data hold 710,000 or so distinct CDR3 sequences, with around a fifth observed a single time. The sequencing sample was made of blood. Source of these receptors: a man aged 70-80 years in good health. Each CDR3 is given with its conserved first and last residue. The D gene is left open where the match is weak. The size of a clone is reported for some rows only, either as once, few or many, or as a class for expanded clones.

len,abundance,j_gene,v_gene,d_gene,CDR3aa,CDR3nt
14,many,TRBJ2-3,TRBV20-1,-,CSARDLLGTDTQYF,TGCAGTGCTAGAGACCTGCTTGGGACAGATACGCAGTATTTT
13,-,TRBJ2-1,TRBV6-1,TRBD1,CASSTQGNNEQFF,TGTGCCAGCAGCACACAGGGGAACAATGAGCAGTTCTTC
11,few,TRBJ2-5,TRBV20-1,-,CSARSSETQYF,TGCAGTGCTAGATCCTCAGAGACCCAGTACTTC
17,-,TRBJ2-3,TRBV7-3,-,CASSPGQFPGGVDTQYF,TGTGCCAGCAGCCCGGGACAATTCCCGGGAGGCGTAGATACGCAGTATTTT
14,-,TRBJ1-1,TRBV29-1,-,CSVPGEVRRTGAFF,TGCAGCGTCCCGGGAGAAGTGAGGCGGACTGGAGCTTTCTTT
15,-,TRBJ2-1,TRBV14,-,CASSQGFLALAEQFF,TGTGCCAGCAGCCAAGGATTCCTAGCTTTAGCTGAGCAGTTCTTC
13,many,TRBJ1-2,TRBV27,-,CASSSGFGYGYTF,TGTGCCAGCAGTTCAGGGTTTGGCTATGGCTACACCTTC
16,few,TRBJ2-3,TRBV5-1,-,CAGSPGPAVSTDTQYF,TGCGCCGGCAGCCCGGGACCAGCGGTTAGCACAGATACGCAGTATTTT
14,few,TRBJ2-5,TRBV12-3/TRBV12-4,-,CASSFWANLETQYF,TGTGCCAGCAGTTTTTGGGCCAATCTAGAGACCCAGTACTTC
17,few,TRBJ2-5,TRBV14,-,CASSQDGIAAYQETQYF,TGTGCCAGCAGCCAAGATGGGATAGCCGCCTACCAAGAGACCCAGTACTTC
13,many,TRBJ2-1,TRBV29-1,-,CSVVGIGYNEQFF,TGCAGCGTTGTAGGGATAGGCTACAATGAGCAGTTCTTC
13,-,TRBJ1-1,TRBV6-6,TRBD1,CASSNTGVTEAFF,TGTGCCAGCAGTAACACAGGGGTTACCGAAGCTTTCTTT
13,-,TRBJ1-4,TRBV7-2,-,CASRSGPNEKLFF,TGTGCCAGTAGGTCGGGGCCTAATGAAAAACTGTTTTTT
14,few,TRBJ2-5,TRBV14,TRBD2,CASSRPRAGETQYF,TGTGCCAGCAGCCGCCCTAGAGCGGGGGAGACCCAGTACTTC
15,-,TRBJ1-4,TRBV28,-,CASSPRAATNEKLFF,TGTGCCAGCAGTCCCAGGGCCGCAACTAATGAAAAACTGTTTTTT
15,few,TRBJ2-3,TRBV7-9,TRBD2,CASSLVSGLPDTQYF,TGTGCCAGCAGCTTAGTCTCGGGACTACCAGATACGCAGTATTTT